These 32 T cell receptor beta chains were sequenced from one sample in a study of shared clonotypes between healthy human individuals. Repertoires were generated with immunoSEQ multiplex PCR, while TCRdb's copy carries only in-frame clones and drops some. The sample yields 950,000 to 1,300,000 clones, more than 65% seen once. Sequenced material: memory CD4+ T cells sorted from blood. Subset reported: CD45RA-negative fraction. These receptors all stem from a man aged 18 to 35 in good health.

The chain is built from TRBV19 and TRBJ2-1; the D is unclear. Trimming removed 6 bases from V and 7 bases from J, with 7 bases in between. Looked up from germline, CDR1 is LNHDA and CDR2 is SQIVND (reference sequence). The CDR3 spans 11 residues. CDR3 region: CASRLVNEQFF. DNA of the CDR3: TGTGCCAGTAGATTAGTAAATGAGCAGTTCTTC. The whole variable domain, filled in from reference TRBV19 and TRBJ2-1, reads DGGITQSPKYLFRKEGQNVTLSCEQNLNHDAMYWYRQDPGQGLRLIYYSQIVNDFQKGDIAEGYSVSREKKESFPLTVTSAQKNPTAFYLCASRLVNEQFFGPGTRLTVL.

This clone was counted between two and nine times. V gene TRBV6-1 combines with J gene TRBJ1-1; no definite D call. Germline-derived CDR1 and CDR2 are MNHNS and SASEGT. The CDR3 has 11 residues. V gave up 6 bases and J gave up 10 bases, with 12 bases separating them. CDR3 in amino acids: CASRLYSLAFF. The CDR3 DNA follows: TGTGCCAGCAGGCTGTACTCGCTAGCTTTCTTT.

This chain uses TRBV19 with TRBJ1-2; D is possibly TRBD1 (5 bases). The ends were cut back, 4 bases at V and 2 bases at J, with 14 bases in the middle. Germline lookup yields CDR1 LNHDA and CDR2 SQIVND (reference sequence). This CDR3 has 15 residues. CDR3 in DNA: TGTGCCAGTAGTACCTCATGGGGGAACAACTATGGCTACACCTTC. It codes for CASSTSWGNNYGYTF.

This chain connects TRBV28 to TRBJ2-5; 13 bases are a match to TRBD2. Looked up from germline, CDR1 is MDHEN and CDR2 is SYDVKM. V lost 6 bases and J lost 1; bases outside the gene matches: 2. This CDR3 contains 15 residues. As DNA, the CDR3 is TGTGCCAGCAGAACTAGCGGGGGGGCCCAAGAGACCCAGTACTTC. Protein: CASRTSGGAQETQYF.

This clone was recorded once. The chain employs TRBV6-1 and TRBJ1-4; 7 nucleotides agree with TRBD1. After removal of 4 bases from V and 4 bases from J, the junction contained 9 bases not matched to a gene. The CDR3 loop spans 16 amino acids. Germline CDR1 and CDR2: MNHNS and SASEGT. CDR3 protein: CASSAGGGHYNEKLFF. In DNA form, the CDR3 reads TGTGCCAGCAGTGCAGGGGGGGGGCACTATAATGAAAAACTGTTTTTT.

The chain employs TRBV7-9 and TRBJ2-1, with D perhaps TRBD1 or TRBD2 (5 bases each). The germline V and J ends were trimmed by 1 base and 14 bases, with 15 bases remaining between them. The V gene's germline CDR1 is SEHNR and CDR2 FQNEAQ (reference sequence). The CDR3 runs to 13 residues. This CDR3 reads CASSLGDWGTKFF. Here the CDR3 DNA reads TGTGCCAGCAGCTTAGGAGATTGGGGGACCAAGTTCTTC.

This rearrangement joins TRBV2 to TRBJ2-2, with D unresolved. Trimming left V 2 bases short and J 6 bases short, with 10 bases between. The CDR3 contains 14 residues. CDR1 and CDR2 (germline): SNHLY, FYNNEI. This chain's CDR3 is CASSEWQFPGELFF. Here the CDR3 DNA reads TGTGCCAGCAGTGAATGGCAGTTCCCCGGGGAGCTGTTTTTT.

This sequence joins TRBV5-5 and TRBJ1-4; TRBD1 aligns across 10 bases. The junction had 9 bases not matched to a gene; V was cut back by 4 bases and J by 6 bases. The CDR3 totals 16 residues. Germline CDR1 reads SGHKS; CDR2 reads YYEKEE (reference sequence). This CDR3 reads CASSLQAGTGDEKLFF. As DNA, the CDR3 is TGTGCCAGCAGCCTGCAAGCGGGGACAGGGGATGAAAAACTGTTTTTT.

This clone was detected only a few times. J is TRBJ2-7 and V is TRBV10-3; D remains ambiguous. Trimming shortened V by 2 bases and J by 4 bases, and 6 bases separated the two germline ends. Germline loops: CDR1 ENHRY, CDR2 SYGVKD. The CDR3 is 12 residues long. This CDR3 reads CAISEGQYEQYF. CDR3 nucleotides: TGTGCCATCAGTGAGGGTCAATACGAGCAGTACTTC.

The CDR3 coding sequence is TGTGCCAGCATGGGACGCGCAGGAGCGAGGCCCCAGTACTTC. It specifies CASMGRAGARPQYF. The rearrangement joins TRBV7-2 to TRBJ2-5; D assignment may be TRBD1 or TRBD2 (5 bases each). Germline CDR1 is SGHTA and CDR2 is FQGNSA. Between the trimmed V and J ends, which lost 7 bases and 9 bases, there was a span of 21 bases. The CDR3 covers 14 residues.

The CDR3: CASSFYGERDSPLHF. In nucleotides, the CDR3 is TGCGCCAGCAGCTTCTACGGCGAGAGGGATTCACCCCTCCACTTT. The rearrangement uses TRBV5-1 and TRBJ1-6; D remains unclear. The CDR3 contains 15 residues. V was trimmed by 2 bases and J by 8 bases, leaving 14 bases between them. CDR1 is SGHRS and CDR2 is YFSETQ in the germline V gene.

The V and J genes are TRBV9 and TRBJ1-1; D not resolved. The V end was cut by 1 base, the J end by 7 bases, with 11 bases between. Germline loops: CDR1 SGDLS, CDR2 YYNGEE. This CDR3 region has 13 residues. The CDR3 is CASSVSAEVEAFF. The CDR3 region has the DNA TGTGCCAGCAGCGTATCAGCCGAGGTTGAAGCTTTCTTT.

The chain combines TRBV7-2 with TRBJ2-7; maybe TRBD2 (5 bases). Germline CDR1 reads SGHTA; CDR2 reads FQGNSA. Trimming took 1 base from V and 0 from J, leaving 13 bases between them. The CDR3 is 16 amino acids. The CDR3 DNA reads TGTGCCAGCAGCTTAGGGTCGAACAGCGGCTCCTACGAGCAGTACTTC. Translated, it gives CASSLGSNSGSYEQYF.

The J gene is TRBJ1-1, the V gene TRBV18; unclear D gene. The CDR3 is 14 residues long. Germline V gene lookup returns CDR1 KGHSH and CDR2 LQKENI. With 6 bases removed from V and 1 base from J, the gap between germline ends came to 12 bases. The DNA for the CDR3 is TGTGCCAGCTCTCTCCCGGTGTGGAACACTGAAGCTTTCTTT. As protein: CASSLPVWNTEAFF.

This sequence joins TRBV4-2 and TRBJ2-2; TRBD2 might be the D (6 bases). The ends were cut back, 3 bases at V and 4 bases at J, with 18 bases in the middle. The CDR3 has 17 residues. Germline loops: CDR1 LGHNA, CDR2 YNFKEQ. CDR3 sequence (DNA): TGTGCCAGCAGCCATGTAGACGGGGACTCGCGCACCGGGGAGCTGTTTTTT. This sequence encodes CASSHVDGDSRTGELFF.

The V call is TRBV21-1, the J call TRBJ1-5; the D call of TRBD1 is as the table states it, not checked on the DNA. TRBV21-1 has pseudogene status. The CDR3 runs 18 residues. In nucleotides, the CDR3 is TGTGCCAGCAGCAAAGTAGCAGGGGCGGATCTGGACAATCAGCCCCAGCATTTT. Its translation is CASSKVAGADLDNQPQHF.

The chain is built from TRBV5-1 and TRBJ2-3; 9 bases align to TRBD1. This CDR3 is 15 amino acids long. In germline, CDR1 is SGHRS, CDR2 YFSETQ. Trimming at V came to 4 bases and at J to 4 bases, leaving 7 bases not matched to a gene. CDR3 residues: CASSLMGQGPDTQYF. In nucleotides, the CDR3 is TGCGCCAGCAGCCTGATGGGACAGGGACCAGATACGCAGTATTTT.

V and J are TRBV7-2 and TRBJ2-3; 11 positions match TRBD2. The CDR3 runs 16 residues. The germline V gene has CDR1 SGHTA and CDR2 FQGNSA. The junction had 7 bases not matched to a gene; V was cut back by 5 bases and J by 3 bases. The CDR3 reads CASSRLAGGQTDTQYF. CDR3 nucleotide sequence: TGTGCCAGCAGCCGTTTAGCGGGGGGGCAGACAGATACGCAGTATTTT.

The V and J genes are TRBV18 and TRBJ1-1; TRBD1 matches 12 bases. Germline-derived CDR1 and CDR2 are KGHSH and LQKENI. CDR3 length: 18 residues. V lost 6 bases and J lost 1; bases outside the gene matches: 12. The CDR3 loop reads CASSLLMGTGGQNTEAFF. The CDR3 coding sequence is TGTGCCAGCTCCCTCCTAATGGGGACAGGGGGCCAGAACACTGAAGCTTTCTTT.

V gene TRBV6-6 combines with J gene TRBJ2-7; no clear D. V dropped 0 bases and J dropped 7 bases, with 7 bases sitting between them. Germline CDR1 reads MNHNY; CDR2 reads SVGAGI (reference sequence). The CDR3 runs 12 residues. CDR3 in DNA: TGTGCCAGCAGTTACTCTCCTACGGAGCAGTACTTC. Translation gives CASSYSPTEQYF.

The V and J genes are TRBV7-2 and TRBJ2-5, with D possibly called TRBD1 or TRBD2 (7 bases each). The CDR3 has 14 amino acids. Trimming removed 5 bases at V and 6 bases at J, with 16 bases between. From germline, CDR1 is SGHTA and CDR2 FQGNSA. The CDR3 sequence: CASSPGGGGQTQYF. In DNA form, the CDR3 reads TGTGCCAGCAGCCCAGGGGGGGGAGGCCAGACCCAGTACTTC. Using reference TRBV7-2 and TRBJ2-5 for the parts outside the CDR3, the full variable domain is GAGVSQSPSNKVTEKGKDVELRCDPISGHTALYWYRQSLGQGLEFLIYFQGNSAPDKSGLPSDRFSAERTGGSVSTLTIQRTQQEDSAVYLCASSPGGGGQTQYFGPGTRLLVL.

This clone is a singleton in its sample. This chain connects TRBV19 to TRBJ1-4; tentatively, D is TRBD1 (5 bases). Germline assignment: CDR1 LNHDA and CDR2 SQIVND (reference sequence). The CDR3 consists of 14 residues. V lost 6 bases, J lost 7 bases, and 15 bases lay in between. The CDR3 is CASRPGSQGEKLFF. In DNA form, the CDR3 reads TGTGCCAGTAGGCCCGGATCCCAGGGTGAAAAACTGTTTTTT.

This clone was detected only once. The chain combines TRBV7-2 with TRBJ2-7; 8 positions agree with TRBD2. This CDR3 has 15 residues. The V and J ends lost 6 bases and 4 bases, in that order; junction bases with no gene match: 11. Germline assignment: CDR1 SGHTA and CDR2 FQGNSA. Here the CDR3 DNA reads TGTGCCAGCAGACCGGGGGTAGCGGGATTTTACGAGCAGTACTTC. This sequence encodes CASRPGVAGFYEQYF.

This clone has just a few counts. The V call is TRBV30, the J call TRBJ1-2; 10 bases match TRBD1. V trimming: 8 bases; J trimming: 6 bases; junction bases outside the gene matches: 9. The V gene's germline CDR1 is GTSNPN and CDR2 SVGIG (reference sequence). The CDR3 is 13 residues long. The CDR3 DNA is TGTGCCCTACAGGGACAGGGGATCGATGGCTACACCTTC. As protein: CALQGQGIDGYTF.

The rearrangement joins TRBV28 to TRBJ2-7, with D possibly matching TRBD1 (6 bases). The germline V gene has CDR1 MDHEN and CDR2 SYDVKM. V shed 5 bases and J shed 2 bases, with 13 bases lying between them. There are 14 residues in the CDR3. Written as DNA, the CDR3 is TGTGCCAGCAGTCCCGGACAGACGACCTACGAGCAGTACTTC. Its protein is CASSPGQTTYEQYF.

This clone showed up just a few times. The chain combines TRBV2 with TRBJ1-1; 8 bases are a match to TRBD1. Losses at the gene ends were 6 bases for V and 7 bases for J; bases not matched to a gene: 7. Germline CDR1 and CDR2: SNHLY and FYNNEI. This CDR3 is 13 amino acids long. CDR3 nucleotide sequence: TGTGCCAGCAGAGACTCAGGGGGCAGTGAAGCTTTCTTT. This encodes CASRDSGGSEAFF.

The chain has TRBV5-5 and TRBJ1-5, with 9 bases identical to TRBD1. The CDR3 sequence is 15 residues long. The J segment lost 3 bases and the V segment lost 4 bases, leaving 5 bases of the junction unmatched. Germline V lookup: CDR1 SGHKS, CDR2 YYEKEE (reference sequence). CDR3 sequence (DNA): TGTGCCAGCAGCCGGGGACAGGGACTCAATCAGCCCCAGCATTTT. Residues: CASSRGQGLNQPQHF.

V usage is TRBV7-2 and J usage is TRBJ2-1; D ambiguous. Germline CDR1 and CDR2: SGHTA and FQGNSA. CDR3 length equals 12 residues. Trimming shortened V by 2 bases and J by 9 bases, and 8 bases separated the two germline ends. The chain's CDR3 is CASSLNRREQFF. CDR3 DNA sequence: TGTGCCAGCAGCTTAAATCGACGTGAGCAGTTCTTC.

In its sample, this clone was seen a few times. The chain uses TRBV7-2 and TRBJ2-7, with 7 positions matching TRBD2. This CDR3 has 15 residues. The V and J ends lost 3 bases and 2 bases, in that order; junction bases with no gene match: 7. From germline, CDR1 is SGHTA and CDR2 FQGNSA. The CDR3 DNA sequence: TGTGCCAGCAGCTTTCAAGCTAGCGGAACCTACGAGCAGTACTTC. Translation gives CASSFQASGTYEQYF.

The gene calls are TRBV5-4 and TRBJ2-1; TRBD2 matches 12 bases. The CDR3 contains 18 residues. The J segment lost 0 bases and the V segment lost 6 bases, leaving 10 bases of the junction unmatched. Germline CDR1 SGHNT, CDR2 YYREEE (reference sequence). The CDR3 sequence is CASKSGTSGFSSYNEQFF. The CDR3 DNA follows: TGTGCCAGCAAATCCGGGACTAGCGGGTTCAGCTCCTACAATGAGCAGTTCTTC.

This chain links TRBV11-2 with TRBJ2-7, with unresolved D. Trimming cost V 5 bases and J 1 base, with 9 bases left between them. There are 13 residues in the CDR3. Germline V lookup: CDR1 SGHAT, CDR2 FQNNGV. Here the CDR3 reads CASSPSPSYEQYF. The CDR3 coding sequence is TGTGCCAGCAGCCCATCTCCATCCTACGAGCAGTACTTC. Supplemented by reference TRBV11-2 and TRBJ2-7, the full variable domain reads EAGVAQSPRYKIIEKRQSVAFWCNPISGHATLYWYQQILGQGPKLLIQFQNNGVVDDSQLPKDRFSAERLKGVDSTLKIQPAKLEDSAVYLCASSPSPSYEQYFGPGTRLTVT.

The chain couples TRBV6-5 to TRBJ1-1, with D hard to call. Germline V gene lookup returns CDR1 MNHEY and CDR2 SVGAGI. CDR3 length: 14 residues. V was trimmed by 8 bases and J by 1 base, leaving 14 bases between them. Here the CDR3 DNA reads TGTGCCAGCTGCAGGAGCTTGAGGAACACTGAAGCTTTCTTT. Its translation: CASCRSLRNTEAFF.